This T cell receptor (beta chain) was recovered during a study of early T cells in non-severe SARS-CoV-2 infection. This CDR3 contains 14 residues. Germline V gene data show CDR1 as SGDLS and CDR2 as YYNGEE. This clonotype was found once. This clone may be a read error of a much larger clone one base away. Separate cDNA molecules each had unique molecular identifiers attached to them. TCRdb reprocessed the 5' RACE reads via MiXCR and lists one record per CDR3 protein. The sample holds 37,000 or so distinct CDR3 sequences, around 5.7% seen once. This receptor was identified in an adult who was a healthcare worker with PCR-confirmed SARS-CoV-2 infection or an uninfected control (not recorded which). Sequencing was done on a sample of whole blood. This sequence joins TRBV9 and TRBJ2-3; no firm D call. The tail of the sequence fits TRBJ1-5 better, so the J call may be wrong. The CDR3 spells CASSVGGVSDTQHF. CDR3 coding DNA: TGTGCCAGCAGCGTAGGTGGGGTCTCAGATACGCAGCATTTT.